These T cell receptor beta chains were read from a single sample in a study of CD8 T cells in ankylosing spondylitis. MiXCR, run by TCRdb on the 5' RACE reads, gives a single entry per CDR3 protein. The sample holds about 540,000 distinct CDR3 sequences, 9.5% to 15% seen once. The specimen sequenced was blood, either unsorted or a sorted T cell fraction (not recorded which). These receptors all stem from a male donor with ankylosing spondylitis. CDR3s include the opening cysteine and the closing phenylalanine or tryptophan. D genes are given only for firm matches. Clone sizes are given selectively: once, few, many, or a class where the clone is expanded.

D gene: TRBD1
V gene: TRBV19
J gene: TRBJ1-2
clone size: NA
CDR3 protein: CASSPTDRADGYTF
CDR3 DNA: TGTGCCAGTAGTCCCACCGACAGGGCTGATGGCTACACCTTC

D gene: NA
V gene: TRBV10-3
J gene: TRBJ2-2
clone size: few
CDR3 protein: CAISVRSGELFF
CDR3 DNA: TGTGCCATCAGTGTCAGGAGCGGGGAGCTGTTTTTT

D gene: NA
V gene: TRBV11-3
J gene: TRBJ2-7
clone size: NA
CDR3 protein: CASSTGGSRDYEQYF
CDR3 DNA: TGTGCCAGCAGTACTGGGGGGTCCAGGGACTACGAGCAGTACTTC

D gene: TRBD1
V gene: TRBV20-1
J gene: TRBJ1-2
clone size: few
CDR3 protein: CSAKGTGGLANYGYTF
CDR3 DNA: TGCAGTGCTAAAGGGACAGGGGGCCTAGCTAACTATGGCTACACCTTC

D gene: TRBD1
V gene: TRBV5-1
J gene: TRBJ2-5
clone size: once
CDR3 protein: CASSLTGQGARKTQYF
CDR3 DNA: TGCGCCAGCAGCTTGACCGGACAGGGGGCGAGGAAGACCCAGTACTTC

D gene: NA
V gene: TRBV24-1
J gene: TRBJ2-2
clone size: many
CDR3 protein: CATSKFTGELFF
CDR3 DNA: TGTGCCACCAGTAAATTCACCGGGGAGCTGTTTTTT

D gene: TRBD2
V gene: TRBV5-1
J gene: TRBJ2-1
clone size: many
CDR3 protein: CASSQRSGRDNEQFF
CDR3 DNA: TGCGCCAGCAGCCAACGTAGCGGGAGAGACAATGAGCAGTTCTTC

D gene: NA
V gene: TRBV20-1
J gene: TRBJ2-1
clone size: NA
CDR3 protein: CSASYATEGGEQFF
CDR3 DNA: TGCAGTGCTAGCTACGCGACCGAGGGAGGTGAGCAGTTCTTC

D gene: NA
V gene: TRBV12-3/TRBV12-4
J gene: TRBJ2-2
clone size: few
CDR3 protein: CATRRGAGTGELFF
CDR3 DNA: TGTGCCACCAGACGGGGAGCCGGTACCGGGGAGCTGTTTTTT

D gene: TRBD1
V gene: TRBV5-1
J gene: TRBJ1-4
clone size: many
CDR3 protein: CASSGGQVNEKLFF
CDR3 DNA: TGCGCCAGCAGCGGTGGACAGGTTAATGAAAAACTGTTTTTT

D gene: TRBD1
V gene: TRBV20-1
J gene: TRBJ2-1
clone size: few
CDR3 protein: CSLGTGYNEQFF
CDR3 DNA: TGCAGTCTCGGGACAGGTTACAATGAGCAGTTCTTC

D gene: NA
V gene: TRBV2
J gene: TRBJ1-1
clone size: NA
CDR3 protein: CASAFDSTQNTEAFF
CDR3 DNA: TGTGCCAGCGCTTTCGACAGCACCCAGAACACTGAAGCTTTCTTT

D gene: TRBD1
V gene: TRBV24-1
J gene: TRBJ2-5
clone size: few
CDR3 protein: CATSDKTGVKTQYF
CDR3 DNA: TGTGCCACCAGTGACAAAACAGGGGTAAAGACCCAGTACTTC

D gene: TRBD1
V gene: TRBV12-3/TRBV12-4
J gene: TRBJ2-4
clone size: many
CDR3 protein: CASRGDRTKNIQYF
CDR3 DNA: TGTGCCAGCAGAGGGGACAGGACCAAAAACATTCAGTACTTC

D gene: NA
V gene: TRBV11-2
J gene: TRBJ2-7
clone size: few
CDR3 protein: CASSPAPQIGYEQYF
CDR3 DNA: TGTGCCAGCAGCCCGGCCCCCCAAATTGGATACGAGCAGTACTTC

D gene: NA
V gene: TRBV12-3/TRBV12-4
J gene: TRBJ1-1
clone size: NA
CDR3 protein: CASKADAGGTEAFF
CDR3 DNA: TGTGCCAGCAAAGCGGACGCTGGGGGCACTGAAGCTTTCTTT

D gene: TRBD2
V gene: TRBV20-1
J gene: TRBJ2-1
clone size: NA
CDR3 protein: CSARAGRRYNEQFF
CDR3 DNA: TGCAGTGCTAGAGCCGGGAGGAGGTACAATGAGCAGTTCTTC

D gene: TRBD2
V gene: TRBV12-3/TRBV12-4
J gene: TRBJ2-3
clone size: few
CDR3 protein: CASSLGTSGRATDTQYF
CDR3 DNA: TGTGCCAGCAGTTTAGGGACTAGCGGGAGGGCCACAGATACGCAGTATTTT

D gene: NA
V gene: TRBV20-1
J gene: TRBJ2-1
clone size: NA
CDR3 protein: CSASDRRRGSSYNEQFF
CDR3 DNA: TGCAGTGCTAGCGATCGACGACGAGGGAGCTCCTACAATGAGCAGTTCTTC

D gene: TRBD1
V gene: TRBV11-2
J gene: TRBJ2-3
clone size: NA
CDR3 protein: CASSSVDRAADTQYF
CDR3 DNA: TGTGCCAGCAGCTCAGTGGACAGGGCGGCAGATACGCAGTATTTT

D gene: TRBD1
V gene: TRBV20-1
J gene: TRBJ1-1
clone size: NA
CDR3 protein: CSASGVQGRGNTEAFF
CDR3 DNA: TGCAGTGCTAGTGGGGTACAGGGGCGCGGGAACACTGAAGCTTTCTTT

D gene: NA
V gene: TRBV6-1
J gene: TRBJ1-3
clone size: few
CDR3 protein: CASSFTTSSGNTIYF
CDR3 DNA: TGTGCCAGCAGCTTTACAACTAGCTCTGGAAACACCATATATTTT

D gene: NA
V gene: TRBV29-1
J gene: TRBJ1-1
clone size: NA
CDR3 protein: CSVEFTEAFF
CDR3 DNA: TGCAGCGTTGAGTTCACTGAAGCTTTCTTT

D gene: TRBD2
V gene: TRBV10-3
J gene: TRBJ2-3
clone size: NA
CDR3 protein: CAISESKLGGTDTQYF
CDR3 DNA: TGTGCCATCAGTGAGTCGAAGCTGGGGGGGACAGATACGCAGTATTTT

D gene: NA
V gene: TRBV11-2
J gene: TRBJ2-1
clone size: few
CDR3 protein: CASSSHSRSGSYNEQFF
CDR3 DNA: TGTGCCAGCAGCTCCCACAGTCGGTCGGGCTCCTACAATGAGCAGTTCTTC

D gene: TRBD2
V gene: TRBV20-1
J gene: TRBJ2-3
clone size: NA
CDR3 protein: CSAIPHEAGEIPDTQYF
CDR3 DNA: TGCAGTGCTATTCCCCATGAGGCGGGAGAGATTCCAGATACGCAGTATTTT

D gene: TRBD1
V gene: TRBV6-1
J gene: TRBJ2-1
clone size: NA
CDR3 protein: CASTRQGANEQFF
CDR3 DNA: TGTGCCAGCACCCGGCAGGGGGCCAATGAGCAGTTCTTC

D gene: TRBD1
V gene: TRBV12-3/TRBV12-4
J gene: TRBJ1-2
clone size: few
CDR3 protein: CASSRYRGNYGYTF
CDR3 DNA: TGTGCCAGCAGTAGATACAGGGGAAACTATGGCTACACCTTC

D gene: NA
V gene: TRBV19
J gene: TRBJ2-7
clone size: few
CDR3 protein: CASSPAGPYEQYF
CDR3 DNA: TGTGCCAGTAGCCCGGCGGGGCCCTACGAGCAGTACTTC

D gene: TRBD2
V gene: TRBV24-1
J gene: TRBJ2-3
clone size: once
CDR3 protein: CATRGTIAGGTYTQYF
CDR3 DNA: TGTGCCACCAGAGGTACCATAGCGGGAGGGACGTATACGCAGTATTTT

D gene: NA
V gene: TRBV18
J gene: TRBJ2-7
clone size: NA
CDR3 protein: CASSPIGRPLGEQYF
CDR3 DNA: TGTGCCAGCTCACCGATCGGACGGCCGCTAGGCGAGCAGTACTTC

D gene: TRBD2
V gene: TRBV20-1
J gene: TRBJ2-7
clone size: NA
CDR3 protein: CSASRLAGALYEQYF
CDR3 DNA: TGCAGTGCTAGTAGACTAGCGGGAGCTTTGTACGAGCAGTACTTC

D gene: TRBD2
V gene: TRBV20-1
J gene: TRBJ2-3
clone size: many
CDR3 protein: CSAAGREGPTDTQYF
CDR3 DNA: TGCAGTGCTGCCGGCCGGGAGGGCCCCACAGATACGCAGTATTTT

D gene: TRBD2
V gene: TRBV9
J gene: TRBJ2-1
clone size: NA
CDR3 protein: CASSAAGTSGEQFF
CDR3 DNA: TGTGCCAGCAGCGCTGCCGGGACTAGCGGTGAGCAGTTCTTC

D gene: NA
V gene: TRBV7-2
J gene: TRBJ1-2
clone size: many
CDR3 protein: CASSSGTVRSNYGYTF
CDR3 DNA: TGTGCCAGCAGTTCAGGGACTGTGAGATCTAACTATGGCTACACCTTC

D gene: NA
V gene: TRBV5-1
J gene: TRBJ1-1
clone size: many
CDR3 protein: CASSWIYGPTEAFF
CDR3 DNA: TGCGCCAGCAGCTGGATATACGGGCCAACTGAAGCTTTCTTT

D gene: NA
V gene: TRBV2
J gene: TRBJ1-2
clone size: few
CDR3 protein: CAFQGGYGYTF
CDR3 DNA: TGTGCCTTTCAGGGAGGCTATGGCTACACCTTC

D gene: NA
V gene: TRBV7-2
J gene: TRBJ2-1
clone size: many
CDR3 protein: CASTLSNEQFF
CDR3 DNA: TGTGCCAGCACCCTTAGCAATGAGCAGTTCTTC

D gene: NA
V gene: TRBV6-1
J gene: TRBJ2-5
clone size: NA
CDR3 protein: CASTEGFLRETQYF
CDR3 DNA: TGTGCCAGCACCGAGGGGTTTCTGAGGGAGACCCAGTACTTC

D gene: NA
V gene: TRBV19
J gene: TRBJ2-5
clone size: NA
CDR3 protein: CASSRRERLETQYF
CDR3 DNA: TGTGCCAGTTCGCGTCGGGAGCGATTGGAGACCCAGTACTTC

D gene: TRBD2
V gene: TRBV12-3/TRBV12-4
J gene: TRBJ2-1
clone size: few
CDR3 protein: CASSSRDYSNNEQFF
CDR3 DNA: TGTGCCAGCAGTTCCCGGGACTACTCTAACAATGAGCAGTTCTTC